These 3 T cell receptor beta chains were sequenced from one sample in a study of blood T cells in healthy people across ages. Primed by a sample-barcoded 5' primer and a J-beta primer mix, a second PCR proceeded for 7 to 11 cycles. TCRdb fed the 5' RACE reads into MiXCR, producing one record per CDR3 protein. The sample has hundreds of thousands of distinct CDR3 sequences, about 42% seen once. The sequenced sample consisted of blood. The receptors originated from an older man in good health.

The chain joins TRBV5-1 to TRBJ2-7; perhaps TRBD1 as D (5 bases). V lost 1 base to trimming and J lost 5 bases, with 16 bases between them. Germline V gene sequence: CDR1 SGHRS, CDR2 YFSETQ. The CDR3 length is 15 residues. The CDR3 DNA sequence: TGCGCCAGCAGCTTGACAGGATCAGAGTTCAACGAGCAGTACTTC. Amino acid sequence: CASSLTGSEFNEQYF.

To note about this clonotype: A much larger clone is a single base away; this may be a read error. The chain couples TRBV7-3 to TRBJ2-1, with D perhaps TRBD2 (7 bases). V dropped 5 bases and J dropped 15 bases, with 26 bases sitting between them. The CDR3 covers 15 residues. The germline V gene has CDR1 SGHTA and CDR2 FQGTGA. The CDR3 loop reads CASSQGGDSRSAPFF. CDR3 nucleotide sequence: TGTGCCAGCAGCCAAGGGGGGGACTCCCGGTCTGCACCGTTCTTC.

J is TRBJ2-1 and V is TRBV29-1; 8 bases are shared with TRBD1. With V trimmed by 3 bases and J by 4 bases, 14 bases remained unmatched. The CDR3 consists of 17 residues. In germline, CDR1 is SQVTM, CDR2 ANQGSEA. The chain's CDR3 is CSVEDRVPKGAYNEQFF. DNA for the CDR3: TGCAGCGTTGAGGACAGGGTCCCAAAGGGCGCGTACAATGAGCAGTTCTTC.